Below are 21 T cell receptor beta chains sequenced from a single sample in a study of PD-1 blockade in classical Hodgkin lymphoma. The method was immunoSEQ multiplex PCR; TCRdb's version includes in-frame clones alone and lacks a portion of them. In the table there are 50,000 to 75,000 clones, over 75% of which are singletons. The patients all showed relapse after autologous stem cell transplantation, while their brentuximab vedotin exposure varied. The material was peripheral blood mononuclear cells (PBMCs), obtained at baseline. Receptors originate from a human donor with classical Hodgkin lymphoma.

This chain uses TRBV6-6 with TRBJ1-2; 8 positions agree with TRBD1. Germline CDR1 is MNHNY and CDR2 is SVGAGI (reference sequence). The CDR3 is made up of 13 amino acids. Trimming took 5 bases from V and 10 from J; bases not matched to a gene: 9. CDR3 DNA sequence: TGTGCCAGCAGTCCAGGGGGCGCAGGTCCCTACACCTTC. Residues: CASSPGGAGPYTF.

The genes are TRBV6-1 and TRBJ1-1; D gene ambiguous. The CDR3 is 14 amino acids. The V and J ends lost 3 bases and 4 bases respectively, with 12 bases between them. The germline gives CDR1 MNHNS, CDR2 SASEGT. The CDR3 DNA reads as TGTGCCAGCAGTGAGCGCGGGTTGGGCACTGAAGCTTTCTTT. Amino acids: CASSERGLGTEAFF.

The chain recombines TRBV19 with TRBJ1-2; D not resolved. Germline V gives CDR1 LNHDA, CDR2 SQIVND (reference sequence). Trimming took 7 bases from V and 2 from J, leaving 8 bases between them. The CDR3 has 12 amino acids. DNA of the CDR3: TGTGCCAGTAAGACGGCAAACTATGGCTACACCTTC. It codes for CASKTANYGYTF. Supplemented by reference TRBV19 and TRBJ1-2, the full variable domain reads DGGITQSPKYLFRKEGQNVTLSCEQNLNHDAMYWYRQDPGQGLRLIYYSQIVNDFQKGDIAEGYSVSREKKESFPLTVTSAQKNPTAFYLCASKTANYGYTFGSGTRLTVV.

V gene TRBV9 combines with J gene TRBJ2-7; D possibly corresponds to TRBD2 (6 bases). Looked up from germline, CDR1 is SGDLS and CDR2 is YYNGEE. The ends were cut back, 2 bases at V and 1 base at J, with 13 bases in the middle. The CDR3 spans 15 residues. Here the CDR3 reads CASSVEGEGSYEQYF. The CDR3, as DNA: TGTGCCAGCAGCGTGGAGGGAGAGGGGTCCTACGAGCAGTACTTC. Complete variable domain (other parts from reference TRBV9 and TRBJ2-7): DSGVTQTPKHLITATGQRVTLRCSPRSGDLSVYWYQQSLDQGLQFLIQYYNGEERAKGNILERFSAQQFPDLHSELNLSSLELGDSALYFCASSVEGEGSYEQYFGPGTRLTVT.

The chain combines TRBV10-3 with TRBJ1-6; D is unresolved. CDR3 size: 15 residues. The germline V gene has CDR1 ENHRY and CDR2 SYGVKD. Trimming removed 4 bases at V and 6 bases at J, with 13 bases between. CDR3 nucleotides: TGTGCCATCAGTGTGGAGGGCCTACCTAATTCACCCCTCCACTTT. Protein sequence: CAISVEGLPNSPLHF.

The J gene is TRBJ2-2, the V gene TRBV13; 12 bases line up with TRBD2. This CDR3 region has 14 residues. J gave up 6 bases and V 7 bases, and 3 bases lay outside the gene matches. Looked up from germline, CDR1 is PRHDT and CDR2 is FYEKMQ (reference sequence). The CDR3 sequence is CASTGLAGSGELFF. In DNA form, the CDR3 reads TGTGCCAGCACAGGACTAGCGGGGTCCGGGGAGCTGTTTTTT.

V usage is TRBV6-5 and J usage is TRBJ2-2; D uncertain. V shed 4 bases and J shed 8 bases, with 8 bases lying between them. The CDR3 is made up of 12 amino acids. The V gene's germline CDR1 is MNHEY and CDR2 SVGAGI. CDR3 sequence (DNA): TGTGCCAGCAGTTTGCTGGCAGGGGAGCTGTTTTTT. Amino acids: CASSLLAGELFF.

The chain has TRBV9 and TRBJ2-7; weak D call: TRBD1 (6 bases). V gave up 4 bases and J gave up 2 bases, with 13 bases separating them. CDR3 length: 14 residues. CDR1 SGDLS and CDR2 YYNGEE come from the germline V gene. CDR3 coding DNA: TGTGCCAGCAGCCGACGACAGGCCGCCTACGAGCAGTACTTC. This translates into CASSRRQAAYEQYF.

This clone occurred a few times. The chain couples TRBV7-2 to TRBJ1-1, with a weak D call TRBD1 (6 bases). The germline CDR1 and CDR2 sequences are SGHTA and FQGNSA. The CDR3 sequence is 16 residues long. The V end was cut by 4 bases, the J end by 0 bases, with 15 bases between. In DNA form, the CDR3 reads TGTGCCAGCAGCTCCACCGGGACAACCATGAACACTGAAGCTTTCTTT. Translated: CASSSTGTTMNTEAFF.

This clone has a handful of counts. The chain uses TRBV7-9 and TRBJ1-5; D is undetermined. V dropped 2 bases and J dropped 5 bases, with 4 bases sitting between them. CDR3 size: 12 residues. The germline CDR1 and CDR2 sequences are SEHNR and FQNEAQ (reference sequence). The CDR3 DNA reads as TGTGCCAGCAGCTTATTGCATCAGCCCCAGCATTTT. Translation gives CASSLLHQPQHF.

This chain joins TRBV7-9 and TRBJ2-3; no definite D call. V dropped 4 bases and J dropped 2 bases, with 1 base sitting between them. CDR1 and CDR2 from the germline V gene are SEHNR and FQNEAQ (reference sequence). The CDR3 runs 11 residues. The CDR3 DNA sequence: TGTGCCAGCAGCTACACAGATACGCAGTATTTT. Translated, it gives CASSYTDTQYF.

This chain links TRBV25-1 with TRBJ1-1; maybe TRBD1 (5 bases). Germline loops: CDR1 MGHDK, CDR2 SYGVNS. This CDR3 region has 12 residues. The V and J ends lost 8 bases and 8 bases respectively, with 15 bases between them. CDR3 residues: CASELSGGEAFF. The CDR3 region has the DNA TGTGCCAGCGAACTCTCGGGGGGAGAAGCTTTCTTT. Variable domain in full (rest from reference TRBV25-1 and TRBJ1-1): EADIYQTPRYLVIGTGKKITLECSQTMGHDKMYWYQQDPGMELHLIHYSYGVNSTEKGDLSSESTVSRIRTEHFPLTLESARPSHTSQYLCASELSGGEAFFGQGTRLTVV.

V is TRBV7-6 and J is TRBJ2-5; 11 bases fit TRBD2. V was clipped by 5 bases and J by 4 bases; unmatched bases: 12. The germline V gene encodes CDR1 SGHVS and CDR2 FNYEAQ. CDR3 length: 17 amino acids. Here the CDR3 reads CASSPIILAGVGETQYF. Here the CDR3 DNA reads TGTGCCAGCAGCCCTATCATACTAGCGGGGGTTGGAGAGACCCAGTACTTC.

The chain uses TRBV28 and TRBJ1-4; unclear D gene. CDR1 and CDR2 from the germline V gene are MDHEN and SYDVKM. The CDR3 runs to 13 residues. Deletions cut 3 bases from V and 3 bases from J, with 5 bases between. The CDR3 coding sequence is TGTGCCAGCAGTTTGCAGGCTAATGAAAAACTGTTTTTT. It specifies CASSLQANEKLFF.

V usage is TRBV5-6 and J usage is TRBJ2-1; D unclear. Germline V lookup: CDR1 SGHDT, CDR2 YYEEEE. V lost 4 bases, J lost 5 bases, and 7 bases lay in between. The CDR3 runs to 12 residues. CDR3 protein: CASSGWDNEQFF. DNA for the CDR3: TGTGCCAGCAGCGGGTGGGACAATGAGCAGTTCTTC.

The chain recombines TRBV5-1 with TRBJ1-2, with TRBD1 as a possible D gene (6 bases). Trimming took off 0 bases at V and 5 bases at J, with 14 bases between the two ends. The CDR3 runs to 15 residues. Germline CDR1 and CDR2: SGHRS and YFSETQ. This CDR3 reads CASSLAWGAPYGYTF. CDR3 sequence (DNA): TGCGCCAGCAGCTTGGCCTGGGGGGCCCCGTATGGCTACACCTTC. The full variable domain, completed using reference TRBV5-1 and TRBJ1-2, is KAGVTQTPRYLIKTRGQQVTLSCSPISGHRSVSWYQQTPGQGLQFLFEYFSETQRNKGNFPGRFSGRQFSNSRSEMNVSTLELGDSALYLCASSLAWGAPYGYTFGSGTRLTVV.

This clone was picked up a small number of times. The rearrangement joins TRBV15 to TRBJ2-3, with D unclear. V lost 0 bases to trimming and J lost 5 bases, with 12 bases between them. The CDR3 has 15 amino acids. CDR1 is LNHNV and CDR2 is YYDKDF in the germline V gene (reference sequence). The CDR3 coding sequence is TGTGCCACCAGCAGAGATGGGCCCGAGCAAGATACGCAGTATTTT. It specifies CATSRDGPEQDTQYF.

This chain uses TRBV27 with TRBJ1-1; possible D gene TRBD1, 5 bases. Trimming took 1 base from V and 9 from J, leaving 18 bases between them. The CDR3 has 15 amino acids. Per germline, CDR1 MNHEY and CDR2 SMNVEV (reference sequence). The CDR3 DNA sequence: TGTGCCAGCAGTTTATATCAGGGCCACATTGGAAAAGCTTTCTTT. It specifies CASSLYQGHIGKAFF.

The chain links TRBV5-4 to TRBJ2-1; D is ambiguous. CDR1 SGHNT and CDR2 YYREEE come from the germline V gene (reference sequence). Deletions cut 0 bases from V and 7 bases from J, with 8 bases between. This CDR3 is built from 13 residues. CDR3 DNA: TGTGCCAGCAGCTTGGAAGTGGGGAATGAGCAGTTCTTC. Its protein product is CASSLEVGNEQFF.

The chain recombines TRBV27 with TRBJ1-2; 7 nucleotides agree with TRBD1. In germline, CDR1 is MNHEY, CDR2 SMNVEV (reference sequence). The CDR3 length is 13 residues. The J segment lost 8 bases and the V segment lost 8 bases, leaving 11 bases of the junction unmatched. The CDR3 region is CASPGGGGMGYTF. CDR3 sequence (DNA): TGTGCCAGCCCCGGTGGAGGGGGCATGGGCTACACCTTC.

V usage is TRBV7-8 and J usage is TRBJ2-1, with 9 bases that match TRBD2. This CDR3 is built from 16 residues. After removal of 5 bases from V and 5 bases from J, the junction contained 10 bases not matched to a gene. Germline values: CDR1 SGHVS, CDR2 FQNEAQ. The CDR3 region has the DNA TGTGCCAGCAGCCCCGCCGCCGGACTAGCGAACAATGAGCAGTTCTTC. Residues: CASSPAAGLANNEQFF.